This passage covers 19 T cell receptor beta chains from one sample sequenced in a study of early T cells in non-severe SARS-CoV-2 infection. TCRdb re-called the 5' RACE reads through MiXCR, storing one row per CDR3 protein. The table shows tens of thousands of distinct CDR3 sequences, with 7.9% occurring only once. The specimen was whole blood, collected at baseline. The origin of the receptors is an adult who was a healthcare worker with PCR-confirmed SARS-CoV-2 infection or an uninfected control (not recorded which).

V is TRBV5-5 and J is TRBJ2-4, with a weak D call TRBD2 (5 bases). The CDR3 totals 13 residues. Germline V lookup: CDR1 SGHKS, CDR2 YYEKEE (reference sequence). The ends were cut back, 0 bases at V and 9 bases at J, with 10 bases in the middle. Here the CDR3 DNA reads TGTGCCAGCAGCTTGGCTGGGGAGATCATTCAGTACTTC. It yields the protein CASSLAGEIIQYF.

This sequence joins TRBV7-9 and TRBJ2-7; D perhaps matches TRBD1 (7 bases). Germline V gene sequence: CDR1 SEHNR, CDR2 FQNEAQ (reference sequence). V was pared by 6 bases and J by 3 bases, with 12 bases between. This CDR3 contains 13 residues. CDR3 DNA sequence: TGTGCCAGCAGGGAGGGACAGAACTACGAGCAGTACTTC. Its translation: CASREGQNYEQYF.

In this sample, this clonotype turned up many times. The J gene is TRBJ2-5, the V gene TRBV7-6; 8 positions agree with TRBD2. CDR3 length equals 14 residues. In germline, CDR1 is SGHVS, CDR2 FNYEAQ. J was trimmed by 5 bases and V by 6 bases; bases with no gene match: 8. The DNA for the CDR3 is TGTGCCAGCAGTTTTAGCGGGACCGGGGAGACCCAGTACTTC. It encodes CASSFSGTGETQYF.

This clonotype was seen many times. The chain uses TRBV6-4 and TRBJ2-2; D is perhaps TRBD1 (5 bases). Per germline, CDR1 MRHNA and CDR2 SNTAGT. The germline V and J ends were trimmed by 3 bases and 3 bases, with 5 bases remaining between them. CDR3 length: 13 residues. CDR3 protein: CASSEGDTGELFF. Here the CDR3 DNA reads TGTGCCAGCAGTGAAGGGGACACCGGGGAGCTGTTTTTT.

This clonotype was observed a few times. The V and J genes are TRBV11-2 and TRBJ2-3, with TRBD2 identical over 7 bases. The ends lost 1 base at V and 6 bases at J; junction bases unmatched: 7. Per germline, CDR1 SGHAT and CDR2 FQNNGV. CDR3 length equals 15 residues. DNA for the CDR3: TGTGCCAGCAGCTTAGGGGAGACTAGCATGGATACGCAGTATTTT. Amino acids: CASSLGETSMDTQYF.

V is TRBV6-1 and J is TRBJ2-7; possible D gene TRBD2, 5 bases. Germline-derived CDR1 and CDR2 are MNHNS and SASEGT. The length of the CDR3 is 14 residues. V was trimmed by 1 base and J by 2 bases, leaving 9 bases between them. In DNA, the CDR3 is TGTGCCAGCAGTGAAGTGAGCGGCGCCTACGAGCAGTACTTC. Translation gives CASSEVSGAYEQYF.

At least ten counts were recorded for this clonotype. The chain carries TRBV13 and TRBJ2-5; 9 positions agree with TRBD1. Per the germline V gene, CDR1 is PRHDT and CDR2 is FYEKMQ (reference sequence). This CDR3 has 15 amino acids. J lost 2 bases, V lost 3 bases, and 4 bases had no gene match. CDR3 loop: CASSFRTGAQETQYF. The DNA for the CDR3 is TGTGCCAGCAGCTTTCGGACAGGGGCGCAAGAGACCCAGTACTTC.

This clonotype was picked up many times. The chain uses TRBV5-1 and TRBJ2-7; 11 nucleotides match TRBD1. Trimming cost V 4 bases and J 2 bases; bases outside gene matches: 11. CDR1 and CDR2 from the germline V gene are SGHRS and YFSETQ. The CDR3 consists of 17 residues. CDR3 sequence (DNA): TGCGCCAGCAGCCCCGGGACAGGGGGGGGTGGCACCTACGAGCAGTACTTC. It translates to CASSPGTGGGGTYEQYF.

This clonotype was detected only once. This sequence joins TRBV6-4 and TRBJ2-2; D not resolved. The V gene lost 0 bases and the J gene lost 7 bases, with 3 bases spanning the gap. There are 12 residues in the CDR3. In germline, CDR1 is MRHNA, CDR2 SNTAGT. CDR3 residues: CASSDSGGELFF. CDR3 in DNA: TGTGCCAGCAGTGACTCTGGCGGGGAGCTGTTTTTT.

This clonotype was observed at least ten times. This chain joins TRBV4-2 and TRBJ1-6, with 8 positions matching TRBD1. The junction had 8 bases not matched to a gene; V was cut back by 0 bases and J by 10 bases. This CDR3 contains 16 residues. Per the germline V gene, CDR1 is LGHNA and CDR2 is YNFKEQ. Here the CDR3 reads CASSQDPGRGHSPLHF. CDR3 bases: TGTGCCAGCAGCCAAGATCCAGGCAGGGGGCACTCACCCCTCCACTTT.

This clonotype occurred a few times. The V and J genes are TRBV6-5 and TRBJ2-3, with 13 bases aligning to TRBD2. The trim removed 6 bases at V and 2 bases at J, leaving 11 bases unmatched. Germline V gene lookup returns CDR1 MNHEY and CDR2 SVGAGI. The CDR3 extends over 18 amino acids. The CDR3 region is CASRPGLAGPASTDTQYF. The CDR3 region has the DNA TGTGCCAGCAGGCCGGGACTAGCGGGGCCAGCCTCCACAGATACGCAGTATTTT.

V gene TRBV3-1 combines with J gene TRBJ2-2, with TRBD2 matching over 7 bases. The J segment lost 7 bases and the V segment lost 8 bases, leaving 4 bases of the junction unmatched. Looked up from germline, CDR1 is LGHDT and CDR2 is YNNKEL (reference sequence). This CDR3 comprises 12 residues. CDR3 in DNA: TGTGCCAGCGGCGGGGGACGCGGGGAGCTGTTTTTT. Its translation is CASGGGRGELFF. The full variable domain, completed using reference TRBV3-1 and TRBJ2-2, is DTAVSQTPKYLVTQMGNDKSIKCEQNLGHDTMYWYKQDSKKFLKIMFSYNNKELIINETVPNRFSPKSPDKAHLNLHINSLELGDSAVYFCASGGGRGELFFGEGSRLTVL.

This clonotype showed up just a few times. The chain combines TRBV29-1 with TRBJ2-2; D remains ambiguous. CDR1 SQVTM and CDR2 ANQGSEA come from the germline V gene. Between the trimmed V and J ends, which lost 0 bases and 3 bases, there was a span of 5 bases. The CDR3 extends over 13 amino acids. The DNA of the CDR3 is TGCAGCGTTGAAGACAGCCACACCGGGGAGCTGTTTTTT. Its translation: CSVEDSHTGELFF.

This clonotype appeared many times. The rearrangement uses TRBV7-9 and TRBJ1-6; 7 bases line up with TRBD1. Trimming cost V 5 bases and J 13 bases; bases outside gene matches: 5. Germline V CDR1 and CDR2: SEHNR, FQNEAQ (reference sequence). This CDR3 is 12 amino acids long. The CDR3 region has the DNA TGTGCCAGCAGCCGGGGACAGCTTCCCCTCCACTTT. Its translation is CASSRGQLPLHF.

The chain has TRBV3-1 and TRBJ2-3; no firm D call. The ends were cut back, 10 bases at V and 0 bases at J, with 11 bases in the middle. This CDR3 region has 13 residues. Germline lookup yields CDR1 LGHDT and CDR2 YNNKEL (reference sequence). The CDR3 reads CATGQASTDTQYF. For the CDR3, the DNA is TGTGCCACCGGGCAGGCTAGCACAGATACGCAGTATTTT.

This clonotype appeared many times. The chain employs TRBV12-3 or TRBV12-4 and TRBJ2-7, with no clear D. V was cut by 5 bases and J by 5 bases, with 16 bases left in between. This CDR3 region has 14 residues. The CDR3 is CASSLTPSYNEQYF. The CDR3 nucleotides are TGTGCCAGCAGTCTGACACCATCGTACAACGAGCAGTACTTC.

There are a few counts of this clonotype. V and J are TRBV24-1 and TRBJ1-1; D remains unclear. The CDR3 consists of 13 residues. The V end lost 0 bases, the J end lost 4 bases, and 5 bases lay between the germline ends. The germline CDR1 and CDR2 sequences are KGHDR and SFDVKD. The CDR3 loop reads CATSDLRGTEAFF. The CDR3 nucleotides are TGTGCCACCAGTGATTTGCGGGGCACTGAAGCTTTCTTT.

This clonotype has a count of ten or more. This chain connects TRBV20-1 to TRBJ2-3; TRBD2 agrees at 8 bases. Germline CDR1 and CDR2: DFQATT and SNEGSKA (reference sequence). This CDR3 has 15 residues. Losses at the gene ends were 0 bases for V and 4 bases for J; bases not matched to a gene: 6. The DNA for the CDR3 is TGCAGTGCTAGAGAAGGGACTAGAGGCCCAGATACGCAGTATTTT. Its translation is CSAREGTRGPDTQYF.

The chain couples TRBV7-9 to TRBJ2-1, with unresolved D. CDR3 length: 15 amino acids. Trimming shortened V by 3 bases and J by 0 bases, and 9 bases separated the two germline ends. CDR1 is SEHNR, CDR2 FQNEAQ, per germline (reference sequence). The CDR3 region has the DNA TGTGCCAGCAGCTTCGGACCGCACTCCTACAATGAGCAGTTCTTC. Protein sequence: CASSFGPHSYNEQFF.